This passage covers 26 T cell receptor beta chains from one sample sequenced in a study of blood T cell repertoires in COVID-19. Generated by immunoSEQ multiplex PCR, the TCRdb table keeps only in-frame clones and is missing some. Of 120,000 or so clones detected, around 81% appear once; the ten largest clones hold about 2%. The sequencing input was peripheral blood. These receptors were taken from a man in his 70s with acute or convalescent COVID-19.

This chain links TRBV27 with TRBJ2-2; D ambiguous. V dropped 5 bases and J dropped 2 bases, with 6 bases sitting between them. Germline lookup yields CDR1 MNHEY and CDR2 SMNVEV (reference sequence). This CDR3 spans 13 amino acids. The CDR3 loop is CASSPTNTGELFF. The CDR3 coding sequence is TGTGCCAGCAGTCCCACAAACACCGGGGAGCTGTTTTTT.

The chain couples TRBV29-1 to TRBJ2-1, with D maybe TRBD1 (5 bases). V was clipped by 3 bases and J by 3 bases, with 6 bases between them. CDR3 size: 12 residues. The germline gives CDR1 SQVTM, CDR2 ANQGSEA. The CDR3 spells CSVDDSYNEQFF. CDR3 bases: TGCAGCGTTGATGACAGCTACAATGAGCAGTTCTTC.

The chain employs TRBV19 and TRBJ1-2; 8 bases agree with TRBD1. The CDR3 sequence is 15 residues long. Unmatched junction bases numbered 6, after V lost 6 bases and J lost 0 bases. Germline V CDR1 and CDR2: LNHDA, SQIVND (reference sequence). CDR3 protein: CASSYRGSSNYGYTF. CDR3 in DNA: TGTGCCAGTAGCTACAGGGGGAGTTCTAACTATGGCTACACCTTC.

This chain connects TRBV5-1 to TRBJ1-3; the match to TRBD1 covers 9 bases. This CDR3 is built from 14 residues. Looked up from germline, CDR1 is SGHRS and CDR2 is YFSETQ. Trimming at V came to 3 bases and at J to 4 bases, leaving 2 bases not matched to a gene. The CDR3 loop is CASSSGTGGNTIYF. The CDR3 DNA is TGCGCCAGCAGCTCCGGGACAGGGGGAAACACCATATATTTT.

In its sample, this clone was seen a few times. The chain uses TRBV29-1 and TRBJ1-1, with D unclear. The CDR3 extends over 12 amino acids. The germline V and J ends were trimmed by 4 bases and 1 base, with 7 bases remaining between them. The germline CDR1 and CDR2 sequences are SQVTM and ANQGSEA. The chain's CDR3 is CSVGAGNTEAFF. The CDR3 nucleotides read TGCAGCGTTGGAGCCGGGAACACTGAAGCTTTCTTT.

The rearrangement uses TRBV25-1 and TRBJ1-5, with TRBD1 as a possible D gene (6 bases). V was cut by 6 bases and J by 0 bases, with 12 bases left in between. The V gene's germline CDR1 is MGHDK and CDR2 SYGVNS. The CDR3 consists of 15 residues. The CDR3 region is CASRPQGSSNQPQHF. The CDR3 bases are TGTGCCAGCAGGCCACAGGGATCTAGCAATCAGCCCCAGCATTTT.

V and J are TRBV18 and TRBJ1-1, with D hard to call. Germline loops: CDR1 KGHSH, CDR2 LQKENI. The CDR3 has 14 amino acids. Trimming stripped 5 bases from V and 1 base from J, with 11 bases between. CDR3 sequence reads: CASSATDTNTEAFF. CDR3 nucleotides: TGTGCCAGCTCAGCCACAGATACGAACACTGAAGCTTTCTTT.

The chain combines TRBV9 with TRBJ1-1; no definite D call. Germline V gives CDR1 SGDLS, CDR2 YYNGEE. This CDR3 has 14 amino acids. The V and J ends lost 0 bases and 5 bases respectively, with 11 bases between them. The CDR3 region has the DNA TGTGCCAGCAGCGTAGGAGGGAGTGGGACTGAAGCTTTCTTT. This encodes CASSVGGSGTEAFF. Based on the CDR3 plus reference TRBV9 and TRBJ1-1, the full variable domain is DSGVTQTPKHLITATGQRVTLRCSPRSGDLSVYWYQQSLDQGLQFLIQYYNGEERAKGNILERFSAQQFPDLHSELNLSSLELGDSALYFCASSVGGSGTEAFFGQGTRLTVV.

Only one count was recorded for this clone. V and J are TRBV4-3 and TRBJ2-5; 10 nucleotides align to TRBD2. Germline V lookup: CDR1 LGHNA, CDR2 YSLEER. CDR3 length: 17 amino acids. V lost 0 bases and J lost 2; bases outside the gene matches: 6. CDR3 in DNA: TGCGCCAGCAGCCAAGAGTCGCCTAGCGGGGGACAAGAGACCCAGTACTTC. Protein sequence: CASSQESPSGGQETQYF.

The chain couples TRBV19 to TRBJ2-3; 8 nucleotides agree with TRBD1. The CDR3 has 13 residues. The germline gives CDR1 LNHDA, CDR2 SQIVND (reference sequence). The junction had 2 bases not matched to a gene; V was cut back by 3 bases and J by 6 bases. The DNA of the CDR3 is TGTGCCAGTAGTATCAGGGGGCCCGATACGCAGTATTTT. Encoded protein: CASSIRGPDTQYF. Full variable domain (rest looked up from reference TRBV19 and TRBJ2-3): DGGITQSPKYLFRKEGQNVTLSCEQNLNHDAMYWYRQDPGQGLRLIYYSQIVNDFQKGDIAEGYSVSREKKESFPLTVTSAQKNPTAFYLCASSIRGPDTQYFGPGTRLTVL.

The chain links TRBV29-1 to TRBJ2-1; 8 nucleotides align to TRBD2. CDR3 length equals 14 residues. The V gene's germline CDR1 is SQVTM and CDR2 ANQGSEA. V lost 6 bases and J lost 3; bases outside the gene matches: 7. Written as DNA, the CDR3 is TGCAGCGTATCCTCGGGGGGGCTCTACAATGAGCAGTTCTTC. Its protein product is CSVSSGGLYNEQFF.

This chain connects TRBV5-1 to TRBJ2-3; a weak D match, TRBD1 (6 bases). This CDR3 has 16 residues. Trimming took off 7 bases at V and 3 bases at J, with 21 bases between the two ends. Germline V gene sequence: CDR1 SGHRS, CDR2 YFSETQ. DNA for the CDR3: TGCGCCAGCGGACAACAAGGACAGCCTTATACAGATACGCAGTATTTT. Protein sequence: CASGQQGQPYTDTQYF.

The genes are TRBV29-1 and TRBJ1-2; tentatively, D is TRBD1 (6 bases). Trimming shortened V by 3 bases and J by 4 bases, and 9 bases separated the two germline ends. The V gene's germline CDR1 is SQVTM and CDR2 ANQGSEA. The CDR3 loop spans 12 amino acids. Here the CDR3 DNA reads TGCAGCGTTGAGCGACAGGCCTATGGCTACACCTTC. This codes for CSVERQAYGYTF.

The CDR3 protein is CATSRDLRGGLRGYTF. CDR3 in DNA: TGTGCCACCAGCAGAGATCTTAGGGGAGGGTTGCGCGGCTACACCTTC. The V call is TRBV15, the J call TRBJ1-2, with D perhaps matching TRBD1 (5 bases). Trimming took 0 bases from V and 8 from J, leaving 19 bases between them. The CDR3 spans 16 residues. Germline-derived CDR1 and CDR2 are LNHNV and YYDKDF (reference sequence).

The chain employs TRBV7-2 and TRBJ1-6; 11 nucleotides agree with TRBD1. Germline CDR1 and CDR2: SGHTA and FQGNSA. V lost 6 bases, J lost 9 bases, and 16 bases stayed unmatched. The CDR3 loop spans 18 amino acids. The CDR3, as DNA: TGTGCCAGCAGTTCCAGGACAGGGGGCTTCATCAGCGGTTCACCCCTCCACTTT. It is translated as CASSSRTGGFISGSPLHF.

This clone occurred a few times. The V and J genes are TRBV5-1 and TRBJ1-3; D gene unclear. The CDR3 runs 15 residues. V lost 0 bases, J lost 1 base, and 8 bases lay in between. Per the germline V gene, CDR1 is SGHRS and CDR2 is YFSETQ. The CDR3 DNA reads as TGCGCCAGCAGCTTGGACGGTGGTTCTGGAAACACCATATATTTT. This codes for CASSLDGGSGNTIYF. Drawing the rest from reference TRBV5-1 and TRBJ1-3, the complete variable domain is KAGVTQTPRYLIKTRGQQVTLSCSPISGHRSVSWYQQTPGQGLQFLFEYFSETQRNKGNFPGRFSGRQFSNSRSEMNVSTLELGDSALYLCASSLDGGSGNTIYFGEGSWLTVV.

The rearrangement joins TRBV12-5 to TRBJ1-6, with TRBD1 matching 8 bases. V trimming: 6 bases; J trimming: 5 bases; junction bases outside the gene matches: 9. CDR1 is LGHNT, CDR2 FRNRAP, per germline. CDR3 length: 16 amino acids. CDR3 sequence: CASGPFGQGDNSPLHF. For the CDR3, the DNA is TGTGCTAGTGGCCCTTTCGGACAGGGCGATAATTCACCCCTCCACTTT.

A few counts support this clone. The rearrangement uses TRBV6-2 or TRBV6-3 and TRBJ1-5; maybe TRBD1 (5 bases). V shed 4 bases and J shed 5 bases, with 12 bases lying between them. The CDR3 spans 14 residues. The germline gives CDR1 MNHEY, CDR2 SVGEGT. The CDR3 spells CASSLMTAYQPQHF. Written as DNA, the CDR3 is TGTGCCAGCAGTTTGATGACAGCCTATCAGCCCCAGCATTTT.

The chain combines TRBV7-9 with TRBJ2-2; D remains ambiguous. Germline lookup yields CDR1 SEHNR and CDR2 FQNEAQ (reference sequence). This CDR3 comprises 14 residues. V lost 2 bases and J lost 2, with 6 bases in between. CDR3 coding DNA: TGTGCCAGCAGCTTAATAGAAAACACCGGGGAGCTGTTTTTT. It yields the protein CASSLIENTGELFF.

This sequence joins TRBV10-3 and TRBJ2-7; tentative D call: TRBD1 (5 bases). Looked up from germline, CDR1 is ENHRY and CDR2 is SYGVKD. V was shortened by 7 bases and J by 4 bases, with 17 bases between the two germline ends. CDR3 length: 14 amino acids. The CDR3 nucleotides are TGTGCCATCAAGTATTCGGGCAGGGATTACGAGCAGTACTTC. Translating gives CAIKYSGRDYEQYF.

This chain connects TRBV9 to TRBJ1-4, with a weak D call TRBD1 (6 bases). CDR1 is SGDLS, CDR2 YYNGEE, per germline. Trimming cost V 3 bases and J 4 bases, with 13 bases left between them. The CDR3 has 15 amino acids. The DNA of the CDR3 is TGTGCCAGCAGCGAGTCAGGGGACCATAATGAAAAACTGTTTTTT. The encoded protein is CASSESGDHNEKLFF.

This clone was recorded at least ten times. The CDR3 is CASSVQLTGELFF. Here the CDR3 DNA reads TGTGCCAGCAGCGTCCAGTTAACCGGGGAGCTGTTTTTT. The V call is TRBV7-9, the J call TRBJ2-2; D ambiguous. In germline, CDR1 is SEHNR, CDR2 FQNEAQ (reference sequence). The CDR3 sequence is 13 residues long. Trimming pared 5 bases from V and 5 bases from J, leaving 9 bases between.

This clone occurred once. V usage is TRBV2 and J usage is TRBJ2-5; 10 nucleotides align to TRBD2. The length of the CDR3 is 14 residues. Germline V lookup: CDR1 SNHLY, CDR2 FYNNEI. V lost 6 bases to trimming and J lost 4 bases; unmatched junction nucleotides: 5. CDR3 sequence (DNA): TGTGCCAGCAGGAGACTAGCGGGTGCAGAGACCCAGTACTTC. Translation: CASRRLAGAETQYF. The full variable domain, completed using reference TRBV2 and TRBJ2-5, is EPEVTQTPSHQVTQMGQEVILRCVPISNHLYFYWYRQILGQKVEFLVSFYNNEISEKSEIFDDQFSVERPDGSNFTLKIRSTKLEDSAMYFCASRRLAGAETQYFGPGTRLLVL.

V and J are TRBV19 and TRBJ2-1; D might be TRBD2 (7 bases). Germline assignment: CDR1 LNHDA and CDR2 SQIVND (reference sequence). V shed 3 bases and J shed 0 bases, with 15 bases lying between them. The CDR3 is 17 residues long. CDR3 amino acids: CASSIAGGPTSYNEQFF. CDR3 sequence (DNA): TGTGCCAGTAGTATTGCCGGGGGGCCTACCTCCTACAATGAGCAGTTCTTC.

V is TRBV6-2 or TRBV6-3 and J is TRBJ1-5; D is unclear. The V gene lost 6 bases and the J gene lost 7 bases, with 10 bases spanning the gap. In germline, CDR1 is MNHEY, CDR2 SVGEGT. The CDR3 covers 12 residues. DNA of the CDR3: TGTGCCAGCAGCCAACCGGGACAGCCCCAGCATTTT. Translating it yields CASSQPGQPQHF.

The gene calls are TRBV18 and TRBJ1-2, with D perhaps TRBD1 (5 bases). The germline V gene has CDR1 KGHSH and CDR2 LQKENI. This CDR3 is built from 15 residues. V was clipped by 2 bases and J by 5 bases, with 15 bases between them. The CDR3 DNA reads TGTGCCAGCTCACCAGTCTCCGACAGTTCGTATGGCTACACCTTC. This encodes CASSPVSDSSYGYTF.